These 27 T cell receptor beta chains were all obtained from the same sample, sequenced in a study of blood T cell repertoires in COVID-19 (dated by TCRdb to about 2020). Receptors were amplified or captured by the immunoSEQ multiplex PCR assay. This is the immuneACCESS table as TCRdb keeps it, with only in-frame sequences that have V and J called. A part of the clones is gone; compared with another copy, unresolved V genes explain less than half, and the rest is unexplained. Counted in this sample were 200,000 to 250,000 clones; 70% to 90% of them appeared once. The top ten clones comprise 3% to 3.5% of the sample. Sequencing was performed on peripheral blood. The receptors stem from a man aged 18 to 29 with active or convalescent COVID-19.

The J gene is TRBJ1-2, the V gene TRBV5-1, with D hard to call. The CDR3 contains 14 residues. Trimming cost V 3 bases and J 5 bases, with 14 bases left between them. Germline V gene data show CDR1 as SGHRS and CDR2 as YFSETQ. CDR3 nucleotide sequence: TGCGCCAGCAGCTCCCTGGCCGAATCATATGGCTACACCTTC. Translation: CASSSLAESYGYTF.

This chain uses TRBV9 with TRBJ1-6; 8 bases align to TRBD1. Per the germline V gene, CDR1 is SGDLS and CDR2 is YYNGEE. The V and J ends lost 4 bases and 6 bases, in that order; junction bases with no gene match: 9. This CDR3 spans 16 amino acids. The CDR3 loop is CASSRTGQGGNSPLHF. For the CDR3, the DNA is TGTGCCAGCAGCAGGACAGGGCAAGGGGGTAATTCACCCCTCCACTTT.

This clone was seen only once. The rearrangement joins TRBV6-2 or TRBV6-3 to TRBJ2-7; TRBD2 matches 7 bases. CDR1 and CDR2 from the germline V gene are MNHEY and SVGEGT. V was clipped by 6 bases and J by 2 bases; unmatched bases: 7. This CDR3 is 14 amino acids long. CDR3 protein: CASSLRRGTYEQYF. The CDR3 DNA reads TGTGCCAGCAGCCTTCGGCGGGGGACCTACGAGCAGTACTTC.

J is TRBJ2-1 and V is TRBV10-2; 11 nucleotides line up with TRBD2. Germline V gene sequence: CDR1 WSHSY, CDR2 SAAADI. The CDR3 contains 15 residues. Losses at the gene ends were 10 bases for V and 6 bases for J; bases not matched to a gene: 11. The CDR3 reads CATFGDSGGVNEQFF. The CDR3 DNA reads as TGCGCCACATTTGGAGATAGCGGGGGGGTCAATGAGCAGTTCTTC.

This clone was recorded a few times. The chain employs TRBV7-3 and TRBJ2-7; D not certain. Germline V gene sequence: CDR1 SGHTA, CDR2 FQGTGA. With 5 bases removed from V and 1 base from J, the gap between germline ends came to 12 bases. This CDR3 comprises 14 residues. The CDR3 region has the DNA TGTGCCAGCAGCCCCCAGGCCCTTTCCTACGAGCAGTACTTC. This gives the protein CASSPQALSYEQYF.

The CDR3 nucleotides read TGTGCCAGCAGCGTAGGGCAGGGCGATCAGCCCCAGCATTTT. It is translated as CASSVGQGDQPQHF. The V and J genes are TRBV9 and TRBJ1-5; possible D gene TRBD1, 5 bases. CDR1 and CDR2 from the germline V gene are SGDLS and YYNGEE. The CDR3 spans 14 residues. V was cut by 0 bases and J by 5 bases, with 9 bases left in between.

The V and J genes are TRBV18 and TRBJ2-7, with D tentatively TRBD2 (5 bases). CDR3 length: 14 amino acids. The V end lost 5 bases, the J end lost 0 bases, and 11 bases lay between the germline ends. CDR1 and CDR2 from the germline V gene are KGHSH and LQKENI. The CDR3 is CASSSGSSSYEQYF. CDR3 nucleotide sequence: TGTGCCAGCTCATCTGGGAGTTCCTCCTACGAGCAGTACTTC.

This clone was seen just once. The rearrangement joins TRBV6-6 to TRBJ2-5; 12 bases agree with TRBD2. The CDR3 extends over 13 amino acids. The V gene's germline CDR1 is MNHNY and CDR2 SVGAGI (reference sequence). The trim removed 9 bases at V and 4 bases at J, leaving 3 bases unmatched. DNA of the CDR3: TGTGCCAGTCGGACTAGCGGGGCAGAGACCCAGTACTTC. Translation: CASRTSGAETQYF.

Note on this clone: Germline and junction disagree at one end, which may indicate a read error. J is TRBJ2-7 and V is TRBV19, with D unresolved. The CDR3 length is 12 residues. Per germline, CDR1 LNHDA and CDR2 SQIVND (reference sequence). CDR3: CASSPPSDEQYF. CDR3 sequence (DNA): TGTGCCAGTAGCCCCCCCTCCGACGAGCAGTACTTC.

The V call is TRBV11-2, the J call TRBJ2-5, with 11 bases lining up with TRBD2. CDR1 is SGHAT and CDR2 is FQNNGV in the germline V gene. Losses at the gene ends were 0 bases for V and 3 bases for J; bases not matched to a gene: 6. This CDR3 is 17 amino acids long. The CDR3 nucleotides are TGTGCCAGCAGCTTAGATCTGGCTAGCGGGGGGAAAGAGACCCAGTACTTC. Translated: CASSLDLASGGKETQYF.

The chain employs TRBV7-2 and TRBJ2-2; 7 nucleotides align to TRBD2. This CDR3 is 14 amino acids long. Trimming removed 3 bases from V and 8 bases from J; junction bases left unmatched: 6. CDR1 is SGHTA, CDR2 FQGNSA, per germline. The DNA of the CDR3 is TGTGCCAGCAGCTTCCCGACTAGCTCGGGGGAGCTGTTTTTT. This sequence encodes CASSFPTSSGELFF.

V is TRBV6-2 or TRBV6-3 and J is TRBJ2-1, with 7 bases fitting TRBD2. The ends lost 5 bases at V and 7 bases at J; junction bases unmatched: 14. CDR1 and CDR2 from the germline V gene are MNHEY and SVGEGT. The CDR3 length is 16 residues. CDR3 coding DNA: TGTGCCAGCAGTGCTGGGGGGGAGGGCCGTGGTAATGAGCAGTTCTTC. Protein: CASSAGGEGRGNEQFF.

This chain connects TRBV14 to TRBJ2-1; TRBD1 agrees at 10 bases. CDR1 and CDR2 (germline): SGHDN, FVKESK. CDR3 size: 15 residues. V lost 4 bases and J lost 1; bases outside the gene matches: 1. For the CDR3, the DNA is TGTGCCAGCAGCCCGGGACAGGGGTCCTACAATGAGCAGTTCTTC. It yields the protein CASSPGQGSYNEQFF.

In this sample, this clone turned up once. The DNA for the CDR3 is TGCGCCAGCAGTGAGTCGATTATTGGGACAGGTGGCACTGAAGCTTTCTTT. This translates into CASSESIIGTGGTEAFF. V and J are TRBV10-1 and TRBJ1-1, with 8 bases that match TRBD1. The CDR3 covers 17 residues. CDR1 and CDR2 (germline): WNHNN, SYGVQD (reference sequence). J gave up 4 bases and V 0 bases, and 10 bases lay outside the gene matches.

The chain links TRBV28 to TRBJ2-3, with 7 bases matching TRBD2. Losses at the gene ends were 6 bases for V and 1 base for J; bases not matched to a gene: 10. Germline CDR1 and CDR2: MDHEN and SYDVKM. The CDR3 covers 16 residues. CDR3 in DNA: TGTGCCAGCAGCCCGTGGGGGGGAACGGGCACAGATACGCAGTATTTT. Its translation: CASSPWGGTGTDTQYF.

J is TRBJ1-4 and V is TRBV6-5; 8 bases are a match to TRBD1. This CDR3 has 14 residues. CDR1 is MNHEY, CDR2 SVGAGI, per germline. After removal of 6 bases from V and 2 bases from J, the junction contained 2 bases not matched to a gene. CDR3 sequence reads: CASRRTGTNEKLFF. In DNA, the CDR3 is TGTGCCAGCAGACGGACAGGGACTAATGAAAAACTGTTTTTT.

The CDR3: CASTRGGAANEQFF. The DNA of the CDR3 is TGTGCCAGTACACGCGGGGGCGCCGCCAATGAGCAGTTCTTC. The chain links TRBV19 to TRBJ2-1, with D maybe TRBD2 (7 bases). The CDR3 is 14 amino acids. Trimming shortened V by 7 bases and J by 6 bases, and 16 bases separated the two germline ends. Germline V gives CDR1 LNHDA, CDR2 SQIVND (reference sequence).

This clone appeared a few times. The rearrangement uses TRBV5-1 and TRBJ1-2; possibly TRBD1 for D (5 bases). Germline loops: CDR1 SGHRS, CDR2 YFSETQ. CDR3 length: 15 amino acids. Trimming took 3 bases from V and 8 from J, leaving 20 bases between them. CDR3: CASSYEHTPGRGYTF. The CDR3 DNA sequence: TGCGCCAGCAGCTACGAACACACACCAGGGAGGGGCTACACCTTC.

Only one count was recorded for this clone. The V gene is TRBV5-5, the J gene TRBJ2-2; 7 bases match TRBD1. The CDR3 is made up of 16 amino acids. Germline V lookup: CDR1 SGHKS, CDR2 YYEKEE (reference sequence). V trimming: 3 bases; J trimming: 7 bases; junction bases outside the gene matches: 12. This chain's CDR3 is CASSWETGTIRGELFF. CDR3 bases: TGTGCCAGCAGCTGGGAGACAGGGACGATCCGCGGGGAGCTGTTTTTT.

V is TRBV11-2 and J is TRBJ2-5, with TRBD1 identical over 7 bases. J gave up 3 bases and V 5 bases, and 9 bases lay outside the gene matches. CDR3 length: 15 amino acids. CDR1 and CDR2 (germline): SGHAT, FQNNGV. The CDR3 DNA sequence: TGTGCCAGCAGCCCCGGACAGGTGACTAAAGAGACCCAGTACTTC. It yields the protein CASSPGQVTKETQYF.

The chain joins TRBV11-2 to TRBJ2-3; 10 nucleotides match TRBD2. The junction had 12 bases not matched to a gene; V was cut back by 4 bases and J by 5 bases. This CDR3 region has 17 residues. CDR1 SGHAT and CDR2 FQNNGV come from the germline V gene. CDR3 bases: TGTGCCAGCAGCTCCCAAATGGGACTAGCGACACAAGATACGCAGTATTTT. This encodes CASSSQMGLATQDTQYF.

The chain is built from TRBV19 and TRBJ1-6; no reliable D call. Trimming left V 4 bases short and J 0 bases short, with 13 bases between. This CDR3 region has 17 residues. The germline gives CDR1 LNHDA, CDR2 SQIVND (reference sequence). The CDR3 is CASSTSILSSYNSPLHF. The DNA of the CDR3 is TGTGCCAGTAGTACTTCGATTCTAAGCTCCTATAATTCACCCCTCCACTTT. The full variable domain, in which reference TRBV19 and TRBJ1-6 provide the parts outside the CDR3, is DGGITQSPKYLFRKEGQNVTLSCEQNLNHDAMYWYRQDPGQGLRLIYYSQIVNDFQKGDIAEGYSVSREKKESFPLTVTSAQKNPTAFYLCASSTSILSSYNSPLHFGNGTRLTVT.

V and J are TRBV7-2 and TRBJ1-2; maybe TRBD1 (5 bases). From germline, CDR1 is SGHTA and CDR2 FQGNSA. The CDR3 is 17 residues long. Trimming pared 1 base from V and 4 bases from J, leaving 19 bases between. In nucleotides, the CDR3 is TGTGCCAGCAGCTTAGATAAAAGCTCTCAAGGGGCCTATGGCTACACCTTC. Translating it yields CASSLDKSSQGAYGYTF. The full variable domain, rest sourced from reference TRBV7-2 and TRBJ1-2, is GAGVSQSPSNKVTEKGKDVELRCDPISGHTALYWYRQSLGQGLEFLIYFQGNSAPDKSGLPSDRFSAERTGGSVSTLTIQRTQQEDSAVYLCASSLDKSSQGAYGYTFGSGTRLTVV.

The V and J genes are TRBV28 and TRBJ1-2, with a possible D match to TRBD1 (6 bases). This CDR3 is 15 amino acids long. CDR1 is MDHEN, CDR2 SYDVKM, per germline. Trimming cost V 3 bases and J 2 bases, with 13 bases left between them. CDR3 DNA: TGTGCCAGCAGTTTTGGTAGGGGGGGCAACTATGGCTACACCTTC. Translation gives CASSFGRGGNYGYTF.

The gene calls are TRBV7-2 and TRBJ2-1; D gene ambiguous. V was trimmed by 1 base and J by 4 bases, leaving 8 bases between them. The CDR3 is 14 residues long. Germline CDR1 reads SGHTA; CDR2 reads FQGNSA. The CDR3 sequence is CASSLGRRYNEQFF. In DNA, the CDR3 is TGTGCCAGCAGCTTAGGTAGGAGATACAATGAGCAGTTCTTC. Drawing the rest from reference TRBV7-2 and TRBJ2-1, the complete variable domain is GAGVSQSPSNKVTEKGKDVELRCDPISGHTALYWYRQSLGQGLEFLIYFQGNSAPDKSGLPSDRFSAERTGGSVSTLTIQRTQQEDSAVYLCASSLGRRYNEQFFGPGTRLTVL.

The chain has TRBV11-2 and TRBJ2-1; tentatively, D is TRBD2 (5 bases). This CDR3 is 15 amino acids long. V was shortened by 3 bases and J by 3 bases, with 12 bases between the two germline ends. Germline CDR1 and CDR2: SGHAT and FQNNGV. The CDR3: CASSFYGEIYNEQFF. The CDR3 DNA is TGTGCCAGCAGCTTTTACGGGGAGATCTACAATGAGCAGTTCTTC. Variable domain in full (rest from reference TRBV11-2 and TRBJ2-1): EAGVAQSPRYKIIEKRQSVAFWCNPISGHATLYWYQQILGQGPKLLIQFQNNGVVDDSQLPKDRFSAERLKGVDSTLKIQPAKLEDSAVYLCASSFYGEIYNEQFFGPGTRLTVL.

This clone showed up just a few times. The rearrangement joins TRBV2 to TRBJ2-1; D is possibly TRBD2 (6 bases). Trimming took 8 bases from V and 4 from J, leaving 9 bases between them. This CDR3 is built from 12 residues. In germline, CDR1 is SNHLY, CDR2 FYNNEI. CDR3 protein: CASHGGYNEQFF. The CDR3 DNA reads TGTGCCAGCCACGGGGGTTACAATGAGCAGTTCTTC. Full variable domain (remainder filled in from reference TRBV2 and TRBJ2-1): EPEVTQTPSHQVTQMGQEVILRCVPISNHLYFYWYRQILGQKVEFLVSFYNNEISEKSEIFDDQFSVERPDGSNFTLKIRSTKLEDSAMYFCASHGGYNEQFFGPGTRLTVL.